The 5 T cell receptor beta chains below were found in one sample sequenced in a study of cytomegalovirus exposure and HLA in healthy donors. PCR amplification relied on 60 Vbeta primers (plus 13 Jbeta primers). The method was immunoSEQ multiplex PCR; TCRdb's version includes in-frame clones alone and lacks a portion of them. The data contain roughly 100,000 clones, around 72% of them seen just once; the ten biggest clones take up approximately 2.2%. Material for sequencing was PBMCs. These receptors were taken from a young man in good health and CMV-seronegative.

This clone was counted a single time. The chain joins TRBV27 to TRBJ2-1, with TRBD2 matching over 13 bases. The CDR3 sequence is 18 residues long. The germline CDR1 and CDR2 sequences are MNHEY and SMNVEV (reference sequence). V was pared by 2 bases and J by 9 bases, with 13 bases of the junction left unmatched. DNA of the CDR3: TGTGCCAGCAGTTTAGGTTTGGGACTAGCGGGATCCTTCGGTGAGCAGTTCTTC. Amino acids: CASSLGLGLAGSFGEQFF.

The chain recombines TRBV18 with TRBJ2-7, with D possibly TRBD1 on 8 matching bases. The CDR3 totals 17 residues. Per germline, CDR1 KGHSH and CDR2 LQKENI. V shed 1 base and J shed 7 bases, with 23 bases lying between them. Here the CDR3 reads CASSPREGQDETGEQYF. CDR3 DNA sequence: TGTGCCAGCTCACCACGGGAGGGACAGGACGAGACGGGGGAGCAGTACTTC. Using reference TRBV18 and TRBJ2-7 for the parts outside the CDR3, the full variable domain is NAGVMQNPRHLVRRRGQEARLRCSPMKGHSHVYWYRQLPEEGLKFMVYLQKENIIDESGMPKERFSAEFPKEGPSILRIQQVVRGDSAAYFCASSPREGQDETGEQYFGPGTRLTVT.

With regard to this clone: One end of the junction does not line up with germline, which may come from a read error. The CDR3 loop reads CASSELRRIIF. CDR3 nucleotides: TGTGCCAGCAGTGAATTAAGGAGGATCATCTTC. The V gene is TRBV6-4, the J gene TRBJ2-7, with a weak D call TRBD2 (5 bases). CDR1 and CDR2 (germline): MRHNA, SNTAGT. The CDR3 has 11 residues.

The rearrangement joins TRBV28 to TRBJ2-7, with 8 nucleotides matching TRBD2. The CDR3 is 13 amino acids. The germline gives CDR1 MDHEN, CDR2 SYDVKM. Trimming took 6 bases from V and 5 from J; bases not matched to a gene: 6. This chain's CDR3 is CASSPRGADEQYF. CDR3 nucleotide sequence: TGTGCCAGCAGCCCGCGGGGGGCCGACGAGCAGTACTTC.

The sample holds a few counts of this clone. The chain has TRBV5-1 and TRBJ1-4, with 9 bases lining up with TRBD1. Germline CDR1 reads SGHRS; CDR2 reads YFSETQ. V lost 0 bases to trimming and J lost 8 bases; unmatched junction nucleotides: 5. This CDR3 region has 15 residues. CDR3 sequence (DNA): TGCGCCAGCAGCTTGGAAGGGACAGGGATAGAAAAACTGTTTTTT. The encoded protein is CASSLEGTGIEKLFF.